A single sample gave rise to the 10 T cell receptor beta chains below, sequenced in a study of T cell responses to AZD1222 COVID-19 vaccine. Sequencing was performed with immunoSEQ multiplex PCR; in TCRdb, only in-frame clones are kept and a portion is missing. This table holds roughly 180,000 clones, under 95% found once. The sample consisted of peripheral blood, taken 28 days after the second AZD1222 dose. Receptors were obtained from an adult who received the AZD1222 COVID-19 vaccine.

CDR3 residues: CASSLVIGHPTEAFF. The CDR3 coding sequence is TGTGCCAGCAGCTTAGTGATCGGACATCCCACTGAAGCTTTCTTT. The V gene is TRBV7-2, the J gene TRBJ1-1; tentative D call: TRBD1 (5 bases). Germline CDR1 SGHTA, CDR2 FQGNSA. This CDR3 is built from 15 residues. Trimming took 1 base from V and 4 from J, leaving 13 bases between them.

The CDR3 DNA is TGTGCCAGCAGTACCCAACCCGGGACTAGCGGTCTCTACGAGCAGTACTTC. Translation: CASSTQPGTSGLYEQYF. The V call is TRBV6-2 or TRBV6-3, the J call TRBJ2-7, with 11 bases identical to TRBD2. Losses at the gene ends were 5 bases for V and 3 bases for J; bases not matched to a gene: 12. CDR1 and CDR2 from the germline V gene are MNHEY and SVGEGT. The CDR3 is made up of 17 amino acids.

This clone was counted a single time. The V call is TRBV11-2, the J call TRBJ1-5; maybe TRBD1 (6 bases). The CDR3 extends over 16 amino acids. Germline V gene sequence: CDR1 SGHAT, CDR2 FQNNGV. V lost 4 bases, J lost 6 bases, and 19 bases lay in between. CDR3 DNA sequence: TGTGCCAGCAGCTCCGGACAGCCTATGGGGGGTCAGCCCCAGCATTTT. It encodes CASSSGQPMGGQPQHF.

The rearrangement joins TRBV6-5 to TRBJ1-5; no firm D call. The CDR3 has 13 amino acids. The germline V gene has CDR1 MNHEY and CDR2 SVGAGI. The V end was cut by 2 bases, the J end by 4 bases, with 6 bases between. The CDR3 bases are TGTGCCAGCAGTTACGCGGATAATCAGCCCCAGCATTTT. As protein: CASSYADNQPQHF.

The V gene is TRBV4-1, the J gene TRBJ2-7; TRBD2 matches 9 bases. The CDR3 consists of 16 residues. Germline V lookup: CDR1 MGHRA, CDR2 YSYEKL. The J segment lost 2 bases and the V segment lost 2 bases, leaving 7 bases of the junction unmatched. DNA for the CDR3: TGCGCCAGCAGCCAAAGCGGGAGGACGAATACCTACGAGCAGTACTTC. Its translation is CASSQSGRTNTYEQYF.

Here the CDR3 reads CSVERGLAGQYEQYF. The CDR3 nucleotides are TGCAGCGTTGAAAGAGGCCTAGCGGGACAATACGAGCAGTACTTC. The chain is built from TRBV29-1 and TRBJ2-7, with 9 bases fitting TRBD2. With 2 bases clipped from V and 4 bases from J, the junction kept 9 bases outside the gene matches. The CDR3 sequence is 15 residues long. Germline lookup yields CDR1 SQVTM and CDR2 ANQGSEA.

V gene TRBV6-5 combines with J gene TRBJ1-6; TRBD1 agrees at 9 bases. V lost 4 bases to trimming and J lost 9 bases; unmatched junction nucleotides: 7. The CDR3 has 15 amino acids. In germline, CDR1 is MNHEY, CDR2 SVGAGI. Here the CDR3 reads CASSSSRQGGSPLHF. The CDR3 DNA is TGTGCCAGCAGTTCTTCCCGACAGGGGGGTTCACCCCTCCACTTT.

The rearrangement uses TRBV19 and TRBJ2-5; a possible D gene is TRBD1 (5 bases). V dropped 6 bases and J dropped 1 base, with 21 bases sitting between them. The CDR3 consists of 17 residues. From germline, CDR1 is LNHDA and CDR2 SQIVND (reference sequence). CDR3 protein: CASSPRSTAAFQETQYF. The CDR3 DNA reads TGTGCCAGTAGCCCTCGGTCGACAGCCGCCTTCCAAGAGACCCAGTACTTC.

The rearrangement links TRBV11-3 to TRBJ1-1; D is undetermined. Germline V gene sequence: CDR1 SGHNT, CDR2 YENEEA. CDR3 length: 13 residues. The V end lost 0 bases, the J end lost 7 bases, and 9 bases lay between the germline ends. Written as DNA, the CDR3 is TGTGCCAGCAGCTTAGAGTCTCAGAATGAAGCTTTCTTT. It specifies CASSLESQNEAFF.

This clone came up a few times. V and J are TRBV2 and TRBJ2-2, with 14 bases identical to TRBD2. The length of the CDR3 is 15 residues. Losses at the gene ends were 7 bases for V and 7 bases for J; bases not matched to a gene: 5. Germline V gene sequence: CDR1 SNHLY, CDR2 FYNNEI. CDR3: CASNSGLAGVGELFF. The CDR3 nucleotides read TGTGCCAGCAACTCGGGACTAGCGGGAGTCGGGGAGCTGTTTTTT.